These 32 T cell receptor beta chains share one sample of origin, sequenced in a study of cytomegalovirus exposure and HLA in healthy donors. The PCR employed 60 Vbeta primers together with 13 Jbeta primers. TCRdb keeps only in-frame clones here, not all; method: immunoSEQ multiplex PCR. Of about 140,000 clones listed, 72% are singletons. The sample comprised PBMCs. Source of these receptors: a man aged 45-65 years in good health and CMV-seropositive.

V is TRBV2 and J is TRBJ1-2, with D hard to call. The CDR3 extends over 14 amino acids. Germline V gene data show CDR1 as SNHLY and CDR2 as FYNNEI. Trimming shortened V by 7 bases and J by 3 bases, and 15 bases separated the two germline ends. CDR3 DNA: TGTGCCAGCAAGAGGGAAACCCAATACTATGGCTACACCTTC. This translates into CASKRETQYYGYTF.

The rearrangement links TRBV4-3 to TRBJ2-3; 8 bases agree with TRBD2. Germline CDR1 reads LGHNA; CDR2 reads YSLEER. The J segment lost 6 bases and the V segment lost 1 base, leaving 3 bases of the junction unmatched. This CDR3 has 14 residues. The CDR3 DNA sequence: TGCGCCAGCAGCCAAGGCCGACTAGCGGATACGCAGTATTTT. It specifies CASSQGRLADTQYF.

The chain is built from TRBV2 and TRBJ2-1; 8 positions agree with TRBD2. The CDR3 sequence is 14 residues long. The germline V gene encodes CDR1 SNHLY and CDR2 FYNNEI. J was trimmed by 7 bases and V by 4 bases; bases with no gene match: 6. In DNA form, the CDR3 reads TGTGCCAGCAGTGGACCCGGGGGGGGTAATGAGCAGTTCTTC. The encoded protein is CASSGPGGGNEQFF.

The chain couples TRBV9 to TRBJ1-1; D not certain. The V end was cut by 0 bases, the J end by 0 bases, with 6 bases between. Germline-derived CDR1 and CDR2 are SGDLS and YYNGEE. This CDR3 has 14 residues. In DNA form, the CDR3 reads TGTGCCAGCAGCGTAGCCCCGGTGAACACTGAAGCTTTCTTT. This translates into CASSVAPVNTEAFF.

This clone came up a few times. The chain joins TRBV18 to TRBJ1-1, with D tentatively TRBD1 (6 bases). V was shortened by 6 bases and J by 4 bases, with 21 bases between the two germline ends. The CDR3 consists of 16 residues. The germline V gene has CDR1 KGHSH and CDR2 LQKENI. DNA of the CDR3: TGTGCCAGCTCGAGCCTACAGGGTGGGTTTGGCACTGAAGCTTTCTTT. Its protein is CASSSLQGGFGTEAFF.

In its sample, this clone was seen a few times. The chain is built from TRBV11-2 and TRBJ2-7; weak D call: TRBD1 (5 bases). Germline-derived CDR1 and CDR2 are SGHAT and FQNNGV. This CDR3 contains 15 residues. The V and J ends lost 0 bases and 3 bases respectively, with 12 bases between them. CDR3: CASSLEGQPHYEQYF. CDR3 nucleotide sequence: TGTGCCAGCAGCTTAGAGGGGCAACCCCACTACGAGCAGTACTTC.

The chain links TRBV6-5 to TRBJ1-1; D possibly corresponds to TRBD1 (5 bases). V was trimmed by 7 bases and J by 3 bases, leaving 12 bases between them. CDR3 length: 13 amino acids. Germline loops: CDR1 MNHEY, CDR2 SVGAGI. The CDR3 DNA reads TGTGCCAGCACTCAGGGTCATCACACTGAAGCTTTCTTT. As protein: CASTQGHHTEAFF.

The chain uses TRBV29-1 and TRBJ2-7, with 11 bases that match TRBD1. This CDR3 contains 15 residues. The germline gives CDR1 SQVTM, CDR2 ANQGSEA. V lost 0 bases to trimming and J lost 5 bases; unmatched junction nucleotides: 6. This CDR3 reads CSVEDRTGGIDEQYF. The CDR3 DNA reads TGCAGCGTTGAAGATAGGACAGGGGGCATCGACGAGCAGTACTTC.

This clone showed up just once. This rearrangement joins TRBV6-6 to TRBJ2-1, with no clear D. CDR1 is MNHNY and CDR2 is SVGAGI in the germline V gene (reference sequence). Trimming removed 5 bases at V and 4 bases at J, with 9 bases between. The CDR3 sequence is 13 residues long. The CDR3 DNA reads as TGTGCCAGCAGTACCCAAGAGTACAATGAGCAGTTCTTC. It yields the protein CASSTQEYNEQFF.

This clone has more than one count but fewer than ten. The chain combines TRBV5-6 with TRBJ2-6, with 9 bases fitting TRBD1. Germline V gives CDR1 SGHDT, CDR2 YYEEEE. The ends lost 4 bases at V and 19 bases at J; junction bases unmatched: 15. This CDR3 has 14 amino acids. This chain's CDR3 is CASSGWGQGGHGTF. CDR3 nucleotide sequence: TGTGCCAGCAGCGGGTGGGGACAGGGAGGCCATGGCACTTTC.

A few counts support this clone. The chain uses TRBV5-1 and TRBJ2-1; tentatively, D is TRBD2 (5 bases). CDR1 and CDR2 from the germline V gene are SGHRS and YFSETQ. The V end was cut by 4 bases, the J end by 7 bases, with 18 bases between. The CDR3 is made up of 15 amino acids. The CDR3 bases are TGCGCCAGCAGCCTGATGGACTCCTCCAGGAATGAGCAGTTCTTC. It codes for CASSLMDSSRNEQFF.

Here the CDR3 DNA reads TGTGCCAGCAGTCTTACAGGGAACTCCTACAATGAGCAGTTCTTC. Protein sequence: CASSLTGNSYNEQFF. This chain joins TRBV6-4 and TRBJ2-1; D perhaps matches TRBD1 (6 bases). CDR1 is MRHNA, CDR2 SNTAGT, per germline. This CDR3 region has 15 residues. V lost 5 bases to trimming and J lost 0 bases, with 11 bases between them.

The chain couples TRBV6-5 to TRBJ1-2; D possibly corresponds to TRBD1 (6 bases). Looked up from germline, CDR1 is MNHEY and CDR2 is SVGAGI. V lost 7 bases to trimming and J lost 8 bases, with 17 bases between them. This CDR3 comprises 13 residues. The CDR3 sequence: CASTTRQAGGYTF. The CDR3, as DNA: TGTGCCAGCACTACCAGACAGGCCGGGGGCTACACCTTC.

This clone was seen only a few times. The rearrangement uses TRBV6-6 and TRBJ1-4; a possible D gene is TRBD1 (5 bases). V was trimmed by 8 bases and J by 3 bases, leaving 13 bases between them. Germline values: CDR1 MNHNY, CDR2 SVGAGI (reference sequence). This CDR3 comprises 14 residues. CDR3 sequence (DNA): TGTGCCAGCCAGTTGGGGGGGGCTAATGAAAAACTGTTTTTT. Translated: CASQLGGANEKLFF.

The chain employs TRBV5-1 and TRBJ1-1; 7 bases are a match to TRBD1. The CDR3 sequence is 15 residues long. Germline values: CDR1 SGHRS, CDR2 YFSETQ. J was trimmed by 0 bases and V by 3 bases; bases with no gene match: 5. CDR3 DNA: TGCGCCAGCAGCTCGGGACAGATATTGAACACTGAAGCTTTCTTT. It encodes CASSSGQILNTEAFF.

About this clone itself: Compared with germline, one end of the junction differs, possibly owing to a read error. V gene TRBV11-2 combines with J gene TRBJ1-1; possible D gene TRBD1, 6 bases. The CDR3 consists of 12 residues. Germline CDR1 reads SGHAT; CDR2 reads FQNNGV. CDR3 bases: TGTGCCAGCAGCTTAGAGGCCAGGGGTGCCGTCTTT. Translated, it gives CASSLEARGAVF.

The chain uses TRBV2 and TRBJ2-7; TRBD2 agrees at 11 bases. CDR1 is SNHLY and CDR2 is FYNNEI in the germline V gene. V lost 6 bases and J lost 2; bases outside the gene matches: 3. This CDR3 has 14 amino acids. CDR3 loop: CASSRLAGPYEQYF. CDR3 DNA sequence: TGTGCCAGCAGCAGACTAGCGGGGCCCTACGAGCAGTACTTC.

V usage is TRBV18 and J usage is TRBJ2-4, with 7 positions matching TRBD1. The V gene's germline CDR1 is KGHSH and CDR2 LQKENI. V trimming: 2 bases; J trimming: 5 bases; junction bases outside the gene matches: 0. This CDR3 is 13 amino acids long. CDR3 coding DNA: TGTGCCAGCTCACCAGGGACAGAAAACATTCAGTACTTC. Its translation is CASSPGTENIQYF.

CDR3 residues: CASSEDRGRNSPLHF. The CDR3 region has the DNA TGTGCCAGCAGTGAAGACAGGGGCAGGAATTCACCCCTCCACTTT. The chain couples TRBV2 to TRBJ1-6; 7 nucleotides agree with TRBD1. Trimming removed 1 base from V and 7 bases from J; junction bases left unmatched: 4. CDR3 length: 15 amino acids. Looked up from germline, CDR1 is SNHLY and CDR2 is FYNNEI.

In its sample, this clone was seen a few times. The gene calls are TRBV5-1 and TRBJ1-1; 8 bases fit TRBD1. V dropped 5 bases and J dropped 0; count of bases not matched to a gene: 12. The CDR3 spans 17 residues. The germline V gene encodes CDR1 SGHRS and CDR2 YFSETQ. For the CDR3, the DNA is TGCGCCAGCAGTACCACCGGGACAGGCTCGCTGAACACTGAAGCTTTCTTT. Encoded protein: CASSTTGTGSLNTEAFF.

V and J are TRBV7-9 and TRBJ2-3; tentative D call: TRBD2 (6 bases). CDR1 SEHNR and CDR2 FQNEAQ come from the germline V gene (reference sequence). Trimming stripped 8 bases from V and 3 bases from J, with 12 bases between. The CDR3 runs to 13 residues. CDR3 nucleotide sequence: TGTGCCAGCCGCGGGACTGGGACAGATACGCAGTATTTT. This translates into CASRGTGTDTQYF.

This clone appeared a single time. The chain is built from TRBV5-1 and TRBJ1-1, with 11 bases aligning to TRBD1. Per germline, CDR1 SGHRS and CDR2 YFSETQ. Trimming removed 4 bases from V and 1 base from J; junction bases left unmatched: 3. The CDR3 has 15 amino acids. The CDR3, as DNA: TGCGCCAGCAGCGTGGACAGGGGGCGGAACACTGAAGCTTTCTTT. Its protein is CASSVDRGRNTEAFF.

The chain employs TRBV4-1 and TRBJ2-5; D possibly corresponds to TRBD1 (6 bases). Near its end, the DNA agrees better with TRBJ2-7, so the J call may be wrong. The CDR3 spans 15 residues. Per the germline V gene, CDR1 is MGHRA and CDR2 is YSYEKL. The CDR3 is CATRGSATGAYEQYF. CDR3 bases: TGCGCCACCCGGGGTTCCGCGACAGGTGCCTACGAGCAGTACTTC.

The chain has TRBV10-3 and TRBJ2-7; tentatively, D is TRBD1 (5 bases). The V and J ends lost 3 bases and 0 bases respectively, with 9 bases between them. This CDR3 spans 14 amino acids. CDR1 ENHRY and CDR2 SYGVKD come from the germline V gene. The CDR3 region is CAISDGRVSYEQYF. CDR3 DNA: TGTGCCATCAGTGATGGCAGGGTCTCCTACGAGCAGTACTTC.

The chain joins TRBV7-2 to TRBJ1-5, with 7 positions matching TRBD1. V trimming: 0 bases; J trimming: 7 bases; junction bases outside the gene matches: 9. CDR3 length: 16 residues. Per the germline V gene, CDR1 is SGHTA and CDR2 is FQGNSA. Written as DNA, the CDR3 is TGTGCCAGCAGCTTAGCCCCAGGGGGACTTCCCCAGCCCCAGCATTTT. Translated, it gives CASSLAPGGLPQPQHF.

This chain joins TRBV6-5 and TRBJ2-7; tentatively, D is TRBD1 (6 bases). Trimming pared 6 bases from V and 1 base from J, leaving 13 bases between. From germline, CDR1 is MNHEY and CDR2 SVGAGI. The length of the CDR3 is 14 residues. In nucleotides, the CDR3 is TGTGCCAGCAGCTCCACAGGGATTTCCTACGAGCAGTACTTC. This gives the protein CASSSTGISYEQYF.

V gene TRBV6-5 combines with J gene TRBJ2-7; TRBD1 matches 8 bases. Looked up from germline, CDR1 is MNHEY and CDR2 is SVGAGI. The CDR3 sequence is 16 residues long. The junction had 6 bases not matched to a gene; V was cut back by 0 bases and J by 2 bases. CDR3 amino acids: CASSYSPTGDTYEQYF. CDR3 nucleotides: TGTGCCAGCAGTTACTCGCCGACAGGGGATACCTACGAGCAGTACTTC.

The V gene is TRBV10-3, the J gene TRBJ1-1, with 9 positions matching TRBD1. With 6 bases clipped from V and 2 bases from J, the junction kept 10 bases outside the gene matches. The CDR3 contains 16 residues. Germline-derived CDR1 and CDR2 are ENHRY and SYGVKD. The CDR3: CAISSGQGKTNTEAFF. DNA for the CDR3: TGTGCCATCAGCTCGGGACAGGGAAAGACAAACACTGAAGCTTTCTTT.

This clone was counted between two and nine times. The chain combines TRBV2 with TRBJ2-7; D ambiguous. The CDR3 extends over 13 amino acids. V was pared by 6 bases and J by 0 bases, with 9 bases between. Germline V gene sequence: CDR1 SNHLY, CDR2 FYNNEI. CDR3 bases: TGTGCCAGCAGGCCAAGGAGCTCCTACGAGCAGTACTTC. Protein: CASRPRSSYEQYF.

Comments on this clone: The germline gene is not matched at one end of the junction; a read error may be the cause. The same CDR3 can be traced to other DNA sequences in this sample. J is TRBJ1-1 and V is TRBV5-6, with 9 bases matching TRBD1. This CDR3 has 15 residues. From germline, CDR1 is SGHDT and CDR2 YYEEEE. CDR3 nucleotides: TGTGCCAGCCACACGGGACAGGGTGTTTTGGGGGAAGCTTTCTTC. Translation gives CASHTGQGVLGEAFF.

The V call is TRBV5-4, the J call TRBJ2-7, with 8 positions matching TRBD2. The CDR3 runs to 15 residues. Germline CDR1 reads SGHNT; CDR2 reads YYREEE (reference sequence). Trimming cost V 1 base and J 4 bases; bases outside gene matches: 7. Here the CDR3 DNA reads TGTGCCAGCAGCTTGCGGGCGGGAGGTTCGTACGAGCAGTACTTC. Protein product: CASSLRAGGSYEQYF.

The V call is TRBV27, the J call TRBJ2-7, with D perhaps TRBD1 (5 bases). Per the germline V gene, CDR1 is MNHEY and CDR2 is SMNVEV (reference sequence). The CDR3 runs 13 residues. V was clipped by 2 bases and J by 5 bases, with 10 bases between them. In DNA form, the CDR3 reads TGTGCCAGCAGTTTAGGGGCGGACGACGAGCAGTACTTC. Its protein product is CASSLGADDEQYF.